Below are 16 T cell receptor beta chains sequenced from a single sample in a study of regulatory T cells in long-lasting Graves disease. Time point of the sample: newly diagnosed GD, antithyroid drugs for less than 3 months. Scientists built the TCR library using RNA that was extracted from PBMCs. For TCR beta, libraries came from iRepertoire HTBI primers and Arm-PCR of CDR3 regions. From the multiplex PCR reads, TCRdb called clonotypes with MiXCR, one entry per CDR3 protein. The sample lists 320,000 or so distinct CDR3 sequences; 15% to 20% were seen once. This specimen was peripheral blood mononuclear cells (PBMCs), taken at new diagnosis, from a patient treated with antithyroid drugs. The source of these receptors is a female donor with Graves disease.

This chain links TRBV20-1 with TRBJ2-3; D unresolved. This CDR3 contains 13 residues. The germline V and J ends were trimmed by 6 bases and 1 base, with 11 bases remaining between them. Germline V gene sequence: CDR1 DFQATT, CDR2 SNEGSKA (reference sequence). CDR3 DNA: TGCAGTGCGCCTACCGGCCGCACAGATACGCAGTATTTT. This translates into CSAPTGRTDTQYF.

This clonotype was recorded at least ten times. The chain couples TRBV15 to TRBJ2-4; possible D gene TRBD1, 6 bases. Germline CDR1 and CDR2: LNHNV and YYDKDF (reference sequence). The V gene lost 9 bases and the J gene lost 1 base, with 10 bases spanning the gap. This CDR3 is built from 13 residues. CDR3 coding DNA: TGTGCCACGGCAGGGGTTGCCAAAAACATTCAGTACTTC. It is translated as CATAGVAKNIQYF.

This clonotype was seen ten or more times. V gene TRBV3-1 combines with J gene TRBJ2-1; TRBD1 agrees at 9 bases. The CDR3 is 16 amino acids. V gave up 2 bases and J gave up 8 bases; unmatched junction bases: 10. Germline V lookup: CDR1 LGHDT, CDR2 YNNKEL (reference sequence). CDR3: CASSQWGDRVWYEQFF. The CDR3 bases are TGTGCCAGCAGCCAATGGGGGGACAGGGTTTGGTATGAGCAGTTCTTC.

Points on this clonotype: This sequence may be a read error, since a much larger clone differs from it by one base. The chain carries TRBV19 and TRBJ2-1; 14 bases are shared with TRBD2. The CDR3 runs 15 residues. Germline assignment: CDR1 LNHDA and CDR2 SQIVND (reference sequence). The chain's CDR3 is CASRGTSGSYNGQFF. The CDR3 DNA is TGTGCCAGTAGGGGGACTAGCGGGAGCTACAATGGGCAGTTCTTC.

This clonotype appeared many times. The CDR3 loop is CASSSGWDQPQHF. CDR3 bases: TGTGCCAGCAGTTCGGGCTGGGATCAGCCCCAGCATTTT. The chain couples TRBV6-5 to TRBJ1-5, with D uncertain. Germline loops: CDR1 MNHEY, CDR2 SVGAGI. V lost 4 bases to trimming and J lost 5 bases, with 9 bases between them. CDR3 size: 13 residues.

Many counts were recorded for this clonotype. The V gene is TRBV19, the J gene TRBJ1-2; 7 bases align to TRBD1. The CDR3 totals 13 residues. The germline gives CDR1 LNHDA, CDR2 SQIVND (reference sequence). V was pared by 10 bases and J by 4 bases, with 9 bases of the junction left unmatched. CDR3 region: CATSEGQRYGYTF. In DNA form, the CDR3 reads TGTGCCACCTCAGAGGGACAGCGCTATGGCTACACCTTC.

Ten or more counts support this clonotype. V and J are TRBV2 and TRBJ2-7; perhaps TRBD2 as D (6 bases). The CDR3 sequence is 12 residues long. V was pared by 8 bases and J by 1 base, with 9 bases between. CDR1 and CDR2 from the germline V gene are SNHLY and FYNNEI. CDR3 coding DNA: TGTGCCAGCTCGGGGGAGTCCTACGAGCAGTACTTC. As protein: CASSGESYEQYF.

This clonotype has ten or more counts. The chain carries TRBV24-1 and TRBJ1-5; unclear D gene. The CDR3 extends over 14 amino acids. V was clipped by 4 bases and J by 5 bases, with 11 bases between them. CDR1 KGHDR and CDR2 SFDVKD come from the germline V gene. CDR3 in DNA: TGTGCCACCAGTGACCAGGACGGTGATCAGCCCCAGCATTTT. Amino acid sequence: CATSDQDGDQPQHF.

A single count supports this clonotype. The chain couples TRBV5-1 to TRBJ2-5, with D maybe TRBD2 (7 bases). The germline gives CDR1 SGHRS, CDR2 YFSETQ. The length of the CDR3 is 14 residues. V lost 6 bases, J lost 4 bases, and 16 bases lay in between. CDR3 nucleotides: TGCGCCAGCAAGCCTCGAGGGGGGGCAGAGACCCAGTACTTC. This gives the protein CASKPRGGAETQYF.

This clonotype has only a few counts. Being one base from a much bigger clone, this may be a read error. The chain couples TRBV28 to TRBJ2-7; either TRBD1 or TRBD2 may supply D (5 bases each). Deletions cut 6 bases from V and 2 bases from J, with 23 bases between. The CDR3 consists of 17 residues. Germline V lookup: CDR1 MDHEN, CDR2 SYDVKM. CDR3 sequence (DNA): TGTGCCAGCAGCTTTTCCCACCGGACCGGGGCAGCCTACGAGCAGTACTTC. It codes for CASSFSHRTGAAYEQYF. Together with reference TRBV28 and TRBJ2-7, the CDR3 gives the full variable domain: DVKVTQSSRYLVKRTGEKVFLECVQDMDHENMFWYRQDPGLGLRLIYFSYDVKMKEKGDIPEGYSVSREKKERFSLILESASTNQTSMYLCASSFSHRTGAAYEQYFGPGTRLTVT.

This clonotype has at least ten counts. This rearrangement joins TRBV28 to TRBJ1-5; possible D gene TRBD1, 6 bases. CDR3 length equals 13 residues. Trimming removed 7 bases from V and 6 bases from J, with 13 bases in between. Germline assignment: CDR1 MDHEN and CDR2 SYDVKM. The CDR3 here is CASNFRGSQPQHF. CDR3 DNA sequence: TGTGCCAGCAACTTCAGGGGCTCTCAGCCCCAGCATTTT.

On this clonotype: A far larger clone is one base from this, pointing to a likely read error. The chain joins TRBV28 to TRBJ2-1; D possibly corresponds to TRBD1 (6 bases). V lost 7 bases, J lost 10 bases, and 20 bases lay in between. Germline loops: CDR1 MDHEN, CDR2 SYDVKM. The CDR3 totals 14 residues. The CDR3 nucleotides are TGTGCCAGCACCCATGGGGGCTCCTCCTACGAGCAGTTCTTC. Its protein product is CASTHGGSSYEQFF.

Ten or more counts support this clonotype. This chain joins TRBV6-2 or TRBV6-3 and TRBJ1-2; D not certain. Trimming took 0 bases from V and 4 from J, leaving 15 bases between them. This CDR3 is built from 16 residues. Germline CDR1 is MNHEY and CDR2 is SVGEGT. CDR3 region: CASSYSIVRDFYGYTF. The CDR3 coding sequence is TGTGCCAGCAGTTACTCAATAGTTAGGGATTTCTATGGCTACACCTTC.

This clonotype was recorded many times. The CDR3 spells CSVEGDSTDTQYF. The CDR3, as DNA: TGCAGCGTTGAAGGAGACAGCACAGATACGCAGTATTTT. The J gene is TRBJ2-3, the V gene TRBV29-1; D gene uncertain. This CDR3 spans 13 amino acids. V was pared by 1 base and J by 0 bases, with 5 bases between. The V gene's germline CDR1 is SQVTM and CDR2 ANQGSEA.

A few counts support this clonotype. A far larger clone is one base from this, pointing to a likely read error. This rearrangement joins TRBV7-2 to TRBJ2-7, with 11 bases matching TRBD2. Germline V gene lookup returns CDR1 SGHTA and CDR2 FQGNSA. J gave up 6 bases and V 5 bases, and 12 bases lay outside the gene matches. This CDR3 is built from 16 residues. CDR3 in amino acids: CASSRGSSGRAFEQYF. The CDR3 coding sequence is TGTGCCAGCAGCCGCGGGAGTAGCGGGAGGGCTTTCGAGCAGTACTTC.

This clonotype was found a few times. This chain uses TRBV2 with TRBJ2-1, with 7 bases fitting TRBD2. The ends lost 6 bases at V and 4 bases at J; junction bases unmatched: 18. Germline CDR1 is SNHLY and CDR2 is FYNNEI. This CDR3 comprises 18 residues. CDR3 in DNA: TGTGCCAGCAGCTTACATGGGGGGGGGTGGGGTCGATACAATGAGCAGTTCTTC. It is translated as CASSLHGGGWGRYNEQFF.